The next 31 T cell receptor beta chains were all read from a single sample in a study of CD8 T cells in ankylosing spondylitis. TCRdb itself ran the 5' RACE reads through MiXCR, one entry per CDR3 protein. The sample carries about 240,000 distinct CDR3 sequences, approximately 9% recorded once. Source material: blood, either unsorted or a sorted T cell fraction (not recorded which). The source is a male donor with ankylosing spondylitis or in good health (not recorded which).

In its sample, this clonotype was seen many times. The V and J genes are TRBV13 and TRBJ2-1; TRBD1 agrees at 7 bases. Looked up from germline, CDR1 is PRHDT and CDR2 is FYEKMQ (reference sequence). J was trimmed by 4 bases and V by 6 bases; bases with no gene match: 3. The CDR3 sequence is 13 residues long. The CDR3 sequence: CASRGTEYNEQFF. CDR3 coding DNA: TGTGCCAGCAGGGGGACAGAGTACAATGAGCAGTTCTTC. Full variable domain (remainder filled in from reference TRBV13 and TRBJ2-1): AAGVIQSPRHLIKEKRETATLKCYPIPRHDTVYWYQQGPGQDPQFLISFYEKMQSDKGSIPDRFSAQQFSDYHSELNMSSLELGDSALYFCASRGTEYNEQFFGPGTRLTVL.

This clonotype was seen at least ten times. This chain connects TRBV7-2 to TRBJ2-5; no reliable D call. CDR1 and CDR2 (germline): SGHTA, FQGNSA. V gave up 2 bases and J gave up 2 bases, with 3 bases separating them. This CDR3 has 12 residues. This CDR3 reads CASSLMQETQYF. CDR3 sequence (DNA): TGTGCCAGCAGCTTAATGCAAGAGACCCAGTACTTC.

This clonotype was seen ten or more times. The chain recombines TRBV7-2 with TRBJ2-4; tentative D call: TRBD1 (5 bases). The CDR3 sequence is 13 residues long. Deletions cut 0 bases from V and 8 bases from J, with 8 bases between. Looked up from germline, CDR1 is SGHTA and CDR2 is FQGNSA. CDR3 amino acids: CASSLAGVDIQYF. Here the CDR3 DNA reads TGTGCCAGCAGCTTAGCAGGGGTAGACATTCAGTACTTC. Full variable domain (outside the CDR3, taken from reference TRBV7-2 and TRBJ2-4): GAGVSQSPSNKVTEKGKDVELRCDPISGHTALYWYRQSLGQGLEFLIYFQGNSAPDKSGLPSDRFSAERTGGSVSTLTIQRTQQEDSAVYLCASSLAGVDIQYFGAGTRLSVL.

This clonotype has a count of ten or more. The chain joins TRBV28 to TRBJ1-2; no clear D. The germline V and J ends were trimmed by 8 bases and 3 bases, with 13 bases remaining between them. This CDR3 spans 13 amino acids. Germline V CDR1 and CDR2: MDHEN, SYDVKM. The CDR3 DNA sequence: TGTGCCAGCTACGGGCCCCACCACTATGGCTACACCTTC. This encodes CASYGPHHYGYTF.

This clonotype was seen many times. The V and J genes are TRBV7-9 and TRBJ2-6; D call uncertain. Deletions cut 3 bases from V and 0 bases from J, with 9 bases between. This CDR3 has 16 amino acids. Germline V gene lookup returns CDR1 SEHNR and CDR2 FQNEAQ (reference sequence). Here the CDR3 DNA reads TGTGCCAGCAGCTTCCGCAGTTACTCTGGGGCCAACGTCCTGACTTTC. It yields the protein CASSFRSYSGANVLTF.

This clonotype showed up many times. The chain combines TRBV20-1 with TRBJ2-7; 7 bases are a match to TRBD1. Germline V lookup: CDR1 DFQATT, CDR2 SNEGSKA (reference sequence). J was trimmed by 1 base and V by 6 bases; bases with no gene match: 6. This CDR3 comprises 13 residues. CDR3: CSAWTGVSYEQYF. The DNA for the CDR3 is TGCAGTGCGTGGACAGGCGTTTCCTACGAGCAGTACTTC.

V and J are TRBV11-3 and TRBJ1-3; D not resolved. Trimming shortened V by 5 bases and J by 0 bases, and 20 bases separated the two germline ends. Germline lookup yields CDR1 SGHNT and CDR2 YENEEA. This CDR3 has 18 residues. Written as DNA, the CDR3 is TGTGCCAGCAGCCCTTCGGCGTGGGGAGCCAGCTCTGGAAACACCATATATTTT. It is translated as CASSPSAWGASSGNTIYF.

This rearrangement joins TRBV4-3 to TRBJ2-7; the match to TRBD1 covers 7 bases. Germline V CDR1 and CDR2: LGHNA, YSLEER. J gave up 5 bases and V 5 bases, and 9 bases lay outside the gene matches. The CDR3 sequence is 14 residues long. The CDR3 region is CASSDGTARHEQYF. For the CDR3, the DNA is TGCGCCAGCAGCGACGGGACAGCGCGCCACGAGCAGTACTTC.

This clonotype was recorded many times. V is TRBV27 and J is TRBJ2-1, with 8 bases that match TRBD1. Looked up from germline, CDR1 is MNHEY and CDR2 is SMNVEV (reference sequence). There are 14 residues in the CDR3. The V and J ends lost 7 bases and 5 bases, in that order; junction bases with no gene match: 7. CDR3 bases: TGTGCCAGCACCTCCATACAGGGGGACAATGAGCAGTTCTTC. As protein: CASTSIQGDNEQFF.

This clonotype came up many times. This chain links TRBV5-1 with TRBJ2-2; 9 nucleotides line up with TRBD1. CDR3 length: 14 amino acids. V was pared by 4 bases and J by 7 bases, with 5 bases of the junction left unmatched. Germline V gene data show CDR1 as SGHRS and CDR2 as YFSETQ. CDR3: CASSVGQGNGELFF. The DNA of the CDR3 is TGCGCCAGCAGCGTGGGACAGGGTAACGGGGAGCTGTTTTTT. Full variable domain (rest looked up from reference TRBV5-1 and TRBJ2-2): KAGVTQTPRYLIKTRGQQVTLSCSPISGHRSVSWYQQTPGQGLQFLFEYFSETQRNKGNFPGRFSGRQFSNSRSEMNVSTLELGDSALYLCASSVGQGNGELFFGEGSRLTVL.

This clonotype showed up many times. This rearrangement joins TRBV5-5 to TRBJ2-5; the match to TRBD1 covers 10 bases. Germline V gene data show CDR1 as SGHKS and CDR2 as YYEKEE (reference sequence). V shed 3 bases and J 1 base; nucleotides not matched to a gene: 3. The length of the CDR3 is 15 residues. CDR3 DNA sequence: TGTGCCAGCAGCTCGGACAGGGGGAGCCAAGAGACCCAGTACTTC. Translated: CASSSDRGSQETQYF.

This clonotype has at least ten counts. The V and J genes are TRBV20-1 and TRBJ2-1; 7 bases are a match to TRBD2. This CDR3 is built from 15 residues. J was trimmed by 4 bases and V by 1 base; bases with no gene match: 7. Germline V lookup: CDR1 DFQATT, CDR2 SNEGSKA (reference sequence). The CDR3 reads CSARVPGGRYNEQFF. The CDR3 DNA reads as TGCAGTGCTAGAGTCCCGGGGGGACGATACAATGAGCAGTTCTTC.

V is TRBV29-1 and J is TRBJ1-1; TRBD1 agrees at 9 bases. The CDR3 sequence is 15 residues long. Germline CDR1 and CDR2: SQVTM and ANQGSEA. V trimming: 6 bases; J trimming: 5 bases; junction bases outside the gene matches: 13. CDR3 nucleotide sequence: TGCAGCGTCCTATACAGGGGGCGAAAAAGAACTGAAGCTTTCTTT. Amino acids: CSVLYRGRKRTEAFF.

This clonotype was seen repeatedly, ten times or more. This sequence joins TRBV20-1 and TRBJ2-7; D ambiguous. Germline CDR1 reads DFQATT; CDR2 reads SNEGSKA (reference sequence). This CDR3 comprises 12 residues. V dropped 3 bases and J dropped 3 bases, with 9 bases sitting between them. In nucleotides, the CDR3 is TGCAGTGCTAGGGGCTTGGGCTACGAGCAGTACTTC. Protein sequence: CSARGLGYEQYF.

This clonotype was counted many times. J is TRBJ1-2 and V is TRBV27; weak D call: TRBD1 (6 bases). The CDR3 has 16 residues. V lost 6 bases and J 4 bases, leaving 21 bases between the germline ends. CDR1 and CDR2 from the germline V gene are MNHEY and SMNVEV (reference sequence). The CDR3, as DNA: TGTGCCAGCAGGGGCCATCGGCAGGGGACTACCTATGGCTACACCTTC. Translation: CASRGHRQGTTYGYTF.

This clonotype was seen a few times. The chain carries TRBV20-1 and TRBJ1-5, with a tentative D call TRBD1 (5 bases). The V gene lost 1 base and the J gene lost 3 bases, with 13 bases spanning the gap. Germline V gene sequence: CDR1 DFQATT, CDR2 SNEGSKA (reference sequence). The CDR3 has 15 amino acids. CDR3 loop: CSARVVQGDNQPQHF. The CDR3 region has the DNA TGCAGTGCTAGAGTGGTCCAGGGAGACAATCAGCCCCAGCATTTT.

This clonotype was observed many times. V is TRBV3-1 and J is TRBJ2-1; TRBD2 agrees at 12 bases. The J segment lost 4 bases and the V segment lost 4 bases, leaving 5 bases of the junction unmatched. Germline CDR1 is LGHDT and CDR2 is YNNKEL (reference sequence). CDR3 length: 16 amino acids. The CDR3 region has the DNA TGTGCCAGCAGCCTTACGACTAGCGGGAGTTACAATGAGCAGTTCTTC. It yields the protein CASSLTTSGSYNEQFF.

This clonotype showed up just a few times. V usage is TRBV5-7 and J usage is TRBJ2-6, with a possible D match to TRBD2 (6 bases). TRBV5-7 is annotated as an ORF whose role is uncertain. This CDR3 has 17 amino acids. Deletions cut 4 bases from V and 0 bases from J, with 14 bases between. CDR3 sequence: CASSLAAGHSGANVLTF. CDR3 sequence (DNA): TGTGCCAGCAGCCTCGCGGCGGGGCACTCTGGGGCCAACGTCCTGACTTTC.

In this sample, this clonotype turned up many times. The chain uses TRBV15 and TRBJ2-2; 10 nucleotides line up with TRBD1. The CDR3 has 21 amino acids. From germline, CDR1 is LNHNV and CDR2 YYDKDF (reference sequence). Trimming took 3 bases from V and 4 from J; bases not matched to a gene: 20. CDR3 coding DNA: TGTGCCACCAGCAGTAGGGAGGCGACAGGGGGCTTTAAAGGCCCCACCGGGGAGCTGTTTTTT. This gives the protein CATSSREATGGFKGPTGELFF.

This clonotype occurred a few times. The chain carries TRBV7-8 and TRBJ2-7, with 9 bases fitting TRBD1. The germline gives CDR1 SGHVS, CDR2 FQNEAQ. J lost 6 bases, V lost 11 bases, and 11 bases had no gene match. CDR3 size: 13 residues. CDR3 residues: CASSGTGLSEQYF. The CDR3 DNA reads TGTGCCTCTTCCGGGACAGGGCTTTCCGAGCAGTACTTC.

In its sample, this clonotype was seen many times. The V and J genes are TRBV5-1 and TRBJ1-4, with 8 bases lining up with TRBD1. The CDR3 totals 15 residues. Germline CDR1 is SGHRS and CDR2 is YFSETQ. V was clipped by 4 bases and J by 7 bases; unmatched bases: 9. CDR3 protein: CASSTQTGEGEKLFF. The CDR3 nucleotides read TGCGCCAGCAGCACTCAGACAGGGGAAGGTGAAAAACTGTTTTTT. Supplemented by reference TRBV5-1 and TRBJ1-4, the full variable domain reads KAGVTQTPRYLIKTRGQQVTLSCSPISGHRSVSWYQQTPGQGLQFLFEYFSETQRNKGNFPGRFSGRQFSNSRSEMNVSTLELGDSALYLCASSTQTGEGEKLFFGSGTQLSVL.

This clonotype was detected ten times or more. This chain connects TRBV20-1 to TRBJ2-1, with 8 bases that match TRBD1. Germline trimming cut 0 bases from V and 7 bases from J; bases unmatched to any gene: 8. The germline V gene has CDR1 DFQATT and CDR2 SNEGSKA (reference sequence). The CDR3 loop spans 15 amino acids. In DNA form, the CDR3 reads TGCAGTGCTAGAGATCTGAGACAGGGGTTGAATGAGCAGTTCTTC. It codes for CSARDLRQGLNEQFF.

This clonotype was detected ten times or more. The chain joins TRBV7-2 to TRBJ1-4; 10 bases map to TRBD1. J lost 7 bases, V lost 1 base, and 3 bases had no gene match. The CDR3 sequence is 15 residues long. Germline CDR1 and CDR2: SGHTA and FQGNSA. The CDR3 loop is CASSLGGTGVEKLFF. The DNA for the CDR3 is TGTGCCAGCAGCTTAGGCGGGACAGGGGTTGAAAAACTGTTTTTT.

Only a few counts were recorded for this clonotype. Given a much more abundant clone one base away, this may be a read error. The V and J genes are TRBV20-1 and TRBJ1-2; possibly TRBD1 for D (5 bases). CDR1 DFQATT and CDR2 SNEGSKA come from the germline V gene (reference sequence). The CDR3 is 15 amino acids. The CDR3 reads CSARDVALQGWGYPF. CDR3 nucleotide sequence: TGCAGTGCTAGAGATGTGGCGCTGCAGGGATGGGGCTACCCCTTC.

This clonotype came up many times. V gene TRBV6-1 combines with J gene TRBJ2-2; TRBD1 matches 7 bases. V lost 8 bases to trimming and J lost 6 bases; unmatched junction nucleotides: 12. Looked up from germline, CDR1 is MNHNS and CDR2 is SASEGT. The CDR3 sequence is 15 residues long. The CDR3 DNA follows: TGTGCCAGCCGAATGACAGGGATTGGACCCGGGGAGCTGTTTTTT. It codes for CASRMTGIGPGELFF.

This clonotype has a handful of counts. This chain uses TRBV5-6 with TRBJ1-5; 7 bases fit TRBD1. CDR1 is SGHDT, CDR2 YYEEEE, per germline. V dropped 0 bases and J dropped 9; count of bases not matched to a gene: 6. There are 14 residues in the CDR3. The CDR3 DNA is TGTGCCAGCAGCTTGGGAACAGGGGAAGGGCCCCAGCATTTT. As protein: CASSLGTGEGPQHF.

This clonotype has ten or more counts. The V call is TRBV5-1, the J call TRBJ2-2; TRBD2 agrees at 9 bases. Germline lookup yields CDR1 SGHRS and CDR2 YFSETQ. V trimming: 3 bases; J trimming: 1 base; junction bases outside the gene matches: 4. The CDR3 has 16 amino acids. CDR3 loop: CASSSSAGGNTGELFF. CDR3 DNA sequence: TGCGCCAGCAGCTCCTCAGCGGGAGGGAACACCGGGGAGCTGTTTTTT.

This clonotype was detected ten times or more. The CDR3 loop is CSVAGTSRNTEAFF. The CDR3 DNA reads TGCAGCGTTGCCGGGACAAGTAGAAACACTGAAGCTTTCTTT. The V call is TRBV29-1, the J call TRBJ1-1; maybe TRBD1 (6 bases). CDR1 is SQVTM, CDR2 ANQGSEA, per germline. The CDR3 totals 14 residues. Between the trimmed V and J ends, which lost 4 bases and 2 bases, there was a span of 14 bases.

This clonotype occurred many times. V and J are TRBV3-1 and TRBJ1-1, with D perhaps matching TRBD1 (6 bases). In germline, CDR1 is LGHDT, CDR2 YNNKEL (reference sequence). Trimming cost V 4 bases and J 0 bases, with 15 bases left between them. The CDR3 sequence is 16 residues long. The chain's CDR3 is CASSPWGGRMNTEAFF. The CDR3 DNA sequence: TGTGCCAGCAGCCCGTGGGGGGGCCGAATGAACACTGAAGCTTTCTTT.

This clonotype has at least ten counts. The J gene is TRBJ1-5, the V gene TRBV20-1; TRBD1 agrees at 11 bases. The CDR3 length is 15 residues. Looked up from germline, CDR1 is DFQATT and CDR2 is SNEGSKA (reference sequence). V shed 6 bases and J 6 bases; nucleotides not matched to a gene: 10. The CDR3, as DNA: TGCAGTGCGAGGACAGGGGGCGCAATGGGTCAGCCCCAGCATTTT. Translated, it gives CSARTGGAMGQPQHF.

The table lists this clonotype with a few counts. The chain is built from TRBV25-1 and TRBJ1-2; the D gene is possibly TRBD1 (6 bases). CDR3 length equals 13 residues. In germline, CDR1 is MGHDK, CDR2 SYGVNS. V gave up 7 bases and J gave up 8 bases, with 17 bases separating them. The CDR3 here is CASTPGGGTGYTF. DNA for the CDR3: TGTGCCAGCACTCCCGGGGGGGGGACAGGCTACACCTTC.